Sequencing of this T cell receptor (beta chain) was carried out in a study of blood T cell repertoires in COVID-19. Study-wide context: Samples of COVID-19 (acute and convalescent) were obtained from the United States, Italy and Spain. In each case, the material was cDNA or gDNA derived from T cells, B-cell-depleted T cells, or PBMCs.

The CDR3 runs to 15 residues. Germline V lookup: CDR1 LGHDT, CDR2 YNNKEL (reference sequence). V shed 3 bases and J 4 bases; nucleotides not matched to a gene: 7. Original data processing: Amplification with reference gene primers provided the estimates of nucleated cell counts. TCRdb's table, derived via immunoSEQ multiplex PCR, lists solely in-frame clones and lacks some. V, J and clone size are taken as reported in that table, and D and trimming were inferred from the DNA itself. The sample lists 150,000 to 200,000 clones; roughly 80% were seen once. The chain employs TRBV3-1 (or the pseudogene TRBV3-2) and TRBJ1-2; 8 nucleotides line up with TRBD1. The sequenced sample consisted of peripheral blood. The source is a man aged 45-65 years who had recovered from COVID-19. CDR3 in amino acids: CASSQGTGPGYGYTF. The CDR3 nucleotides are TGTGCCAGCAGCCAGGGGACAGGCCCGGGCTATGGCTACACCTTC.